This is a list of T cell receptor beta chains from one sample in a study of CD8+ T cells in alopecia areata. Measured with immunoSEQ multiplex PCR; TCRdb has only the in-frame clones, and not every one. The data hold about 220,000 clones, with less than 75% observed a single time. This material consisted of CD4+ T cells sorted from blood, taken at week 4, from a patient treated with tofacitinib. The source is a human donor with alopecia areata. Both conserved end residues are part of each CDR3. Fields, in order: J gene, V gene, CDR3 protein.

J gene: TRBJ2-2
V gene: TRBV5-1
CDR3 protein: CASSFDSGELFF

J gene: TRBJ2-2
V gene: TRBV5-4
CDR3 protein: CASSLKGNGELFF

J gene: TRBJ2-7
V gene: TRBV2
CDR3 protein: CASSEQDTYEQYF

J gene: TRBJ2-7
V gene: TRBV9
CDR3 protein: CASSGSEQGHEQYF

J gene: TRBJ1-5
V gene: TRBV18
CDR3 protein: CASSAGGDQPQHF

J gene: TRBJ1-2
V gene: TRBV5-1
CDR3 protein: CASSPFSGTYGYTF

J gene: TRBJ1-6
V gene: TRBV9
CDR3 protein: CASSVESGGALHF

J gene: TRBJ1-1
V gene: TRBV20-1
CDR3 protein: CSASLGREAFF

J gene: TRBJ1-4
V gene: TRBV7-9
CDR3 protein: CASSPPGQGGEKLFF

J gene: TRBJ2-3
V gene: TRBV29-1
CDR3 protein: CSVERRRVTDTQYF

J gene: TRBJ2-3
V gene: TRBV7-2
CDR3 protein: CASSVSLAGLSTDTQYF

J gene: TRBJ2-5
V gene: TRBV29-1
CDR3 protein: CSVKTGGGETQYF

J gene: TRBJ1-1
V gene: TRBV4-3
CDR3 protein: CASSQDDSNRSEAFF

J gene: TRBJ1-1
V gene: TRBV2
CDR3 protein: CASSGTSGTEAFF

J gene: TRBJ1-4
V gene: TRBV4-1
CDR3 protein: CASSQNFPADRALFF

J gene: TRBJ2-5
V gene: TRBV30
CDR3 protein: CAWSAHYRGPQETQYF

J gene: TRBJ1-6
V gene: TRBV6-5
CDR3 protein: CASSFSQGSSNSPLHF

J gene: TRBJ1-1
V gene: TRBV29-1
CDR3 protein: CSVRENTEAFF

J gene: TRBJ2-5
V gene: TRBV25-1
CDR3 protein: CASSEGSGLGTQYF

J gene: TRBJ2-5
V gene: TRBV7-2
CDR3 protein: CASRSDPSEETQYF

J gene: TRBJ2-5
V gene: TRBV6-6
CDR3 protein: CASKLPGGGGTQYF

J gene: TRBJ2-3
V gene: TRBV13
CDR3 protein: CASSSVRGVSDTQYF

J gene: TRBJ1-2
V gene: TRBV30
CDR3 protein: CAWNVRGDGYTF

J gene: TRBJ2-2
V gene: TRBV29-1
CDR3 protein: CSVAFGRGTGELFF

J gene: TRBJ2-3
V gene: TRBV7-8
CDR3 protein: CASSSLFSGYADTQYF

J gene: TRBJ2-1
V gene: TRBV7-2
CDR3 protein: CASSLNRDEQFF

J gene: TRBJ1-4
V gene: TRBV30
CDR3 protein: CAWSTGQGSEKLFF

J gene: TRBJ2-7
V gene: TRBV29-1
CDR3 protein: CSVEKDPTLASGYEQYF

J gene: TRBJ1-3
V gene: TRBV5-1
CDR3 protein: CASSLGFGKGNTIYF

J gene: TRBJ1-5
V gene: TRBV19
CDR3 protein: CASSSPGTDSNQPQHF

J gene: TRBJ1-2
V gene: TRBV4-2
CDR3 protein: CASSQEIAAMESYTF

J gene: TRBJ2-3
V gene: TRBV29-1
CDR3 protein: CSVEGQVTDTQYF

J gene: TRBJ1-1
V gene: TRBV29-1
CDR3 protein: CSVALQGRHEAFF

J gene: TRBJ2-2
V gene: TRBV9
CDR3 protein: CASSVDGGSNTGELFF

J gene: TRBJ1-4
V gene: TRBV4-3
CDR3 protein: CASSQDIGTSEKLFF

J gene: TRBJ1-6
V gene: TRBV2
CDR3 protein: CARQNKGGSPLHF

J gene: TRBJ2-7
V gene: TRBV5-1
CDR3 protein: CASSLFGSGGYEQYF

J gene: TRBJ2-7
V gene: TRBV6-5
CDR3 protein: CASSYGGPGEQYF

J gene: TRBJ1-1
V gene: TRBV19
CDR3 protein: CASRPPYPRGEAFF

J gene: TRBJ2-7
V gene: TRBV2
CDR3 protein: CASTTAPGGGEQYF

J gene: TRBJ1-1
V gene: TRBV27
CDR3 protein: CASSLIGEEAFF

J gene: TRBJ1-2
V gene: TRBV7-9
CDR3 protein: CASSAGQTHGYTF

J gene: TRBJ2-5
V gene: TRBV23-1
CDR3 protein: CAGRGNYQETQYF

J gene: TRBJ1-3
V gene: TRBV29-1
CDR3 protein: CSVMGLSGNTIYF

J gene: TRBJ1-2
V gene: TRBV25-1
CDR3 protein: CASSEVGYGYTF

J gene: TRBJ2-7
V gene: TRBV2
CDR3 protein: CAKRRSDEQYF

J gene: TRBJ2-1
V gene: TRBV29-1
CDR3 protein: CSVEDWISEQFF

J gene: TRBJ2-3
V gene: TRBV29-1
CDR3 protein: CSVWTSFGTDTQYF

J gene: TRBJ2-3
V gene: TRBV20-1
CDR3 protein: CSADTQYF

J gene: TRBJ1-1
V gene: TRBV9
CDR3 protein: CASSAQLSVRNTEAFF

J gene: TRBJ2-5
V gene: TRBV29-1
CDR3 protein: CSVNRGETQYF

J gene: TRBJ1-2
V gene: TRBV9
CDR3 protein: CASSPSLTGVGYTF

J gene: TRBJ2-1
V gene: TRBV2
CDR3 protein: CASSEASGGQYNEQFF